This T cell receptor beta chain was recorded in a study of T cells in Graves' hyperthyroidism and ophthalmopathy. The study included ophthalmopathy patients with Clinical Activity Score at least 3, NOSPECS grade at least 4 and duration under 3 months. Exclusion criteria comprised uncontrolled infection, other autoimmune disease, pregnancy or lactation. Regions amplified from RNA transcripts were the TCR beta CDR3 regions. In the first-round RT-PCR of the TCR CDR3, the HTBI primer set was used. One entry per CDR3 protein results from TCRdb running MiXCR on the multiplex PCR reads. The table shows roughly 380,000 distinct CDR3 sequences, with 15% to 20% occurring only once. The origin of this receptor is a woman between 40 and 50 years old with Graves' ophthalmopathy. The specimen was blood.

CDR3 coding DNA: TGCAGTGCGCCTTTAGCCTACGAGCAGTACTTC. It yields the protein CSAPLAYEQYF. V and J are TRBV20-1 and TRBJ2-7; D uncertain. The CDR3 runs to 11 residues. The V gene lost 6 bases and the J gene lost 2 bases, with 8 bases spanning the gap. From germline, CDR1 is DFQATT and CDR2 SNEGSKA (reference sequence).